These T cell receptor beta chains were read from a single sample in a study of T cells in localized non-small cell lung cancer. Method: immunoSEQ multiplex PCR; TCRdb's copy keeps in-frame clones and lacks some. Of 2,000 or so clones in the sample, around 24% were seen once. The sample was normal lung tissue next to the tumor, taken before any cancer treatment. All receptors derive from a woman aged 35 to 69 with stage II squamous cell lung carcinoma. The conserved cysteine and the conserved F or W are not part of the CDR3 here. Each record gives: J gene, V gene, D gene, CDR3 protein. A D gene is named only where the DNA matches it firmly.

J gene: TRBJ2-3
V gene: TRBV28
D gene: NA
CDR3 protein: ASSFGSTDTQY

J gene: TRBJ1-1
V gene: TRBV4-1
D gene: NA
CDR3 protein: ASSQDHASLNTEAF

J gene: TRBJ2-7
V gene: TRBV12-5
D gene: NA
CDR3 protein: ASGKSDPQRFYEQY

J gene: TRBJ2-1
V gene: TRBV12-5
D gene: TRBD2
CDR3 protein: ASAPSGRAYNEQF

J gene: TRBJ1-5
V gene: TRBV6-8
D gene: TRBD1
CDR3 protein: ASRRQGTLFAQH

J gene: TRBJ2-3
V gene: TRBV28
D gene: NA
CDR3 protein: ASSLGLTGTDTQY

J gene: TRBJ2-3
V gene: TRBV28
D gene: TRBD2
CDR3 protein: ASSVLAGGADTQY

J gene: TRBJ2-3
V gene: TRBV19
D gene: NA
CDR3 protein: ASRTAGHRETDTQY

J gene: TRBJ2-3
V gene: TRBV6-8
D gene: TRBD2
CDR3 protein: ASSPLAGSSDTQY

J gene: TRBJ1-2
V gene: TRBV10-2
D gene: TRBD1
CDR3 protein: ASSEFTGGYGYT

J gene: TRBJ2-3
V gene: TRBV28
D gene: NA
CDR3 protein: ASSLWAARQGTDTQY

J gene: TRBJ2-1
V gene: TRBV9
D gene: TRBD2
CDR3 protein: ASSPLAGGPHEQF

J gene: TRBJ2-2
V gene: TRBV6-8
D gene: TRBD1
CDR3 protein: AISRQGAPTGELF

J gene: TRBJ2-7
V gene: TRBV13
D gene: NA
CDR3 protein: ASSLGTGGTAEQY

J gene: TRBJ2-1
V gene: TRBV6-8
D gene: NA
CDR3 protein: ASSGAEDHNEQF

J gene: TRBJ2-2
V gene: TRBV25-1
D gene: NA
CDR3 protein: ASSDRVHTGELF

J gene: TRBJ2-7
V gene: TRBV14
D gene: NA
CDR3 protein: ASSQVSEQY

J gene: TRBJ1-6
V gene: TRBV22-1
D gene: NA
CDR3 protein: ASSYGGGISYNSPLH

J gene: TRBJ2-5
V gene: TRBV10-3
D gene: NA
CDR3 protein: AIRPGRDQETQY

J gene: TRBJ2-2
V gene: TRBV9
D gene: NA
CDR3 protein: ASSPRTANGELF

J gene: TRBJ1-5
V gene: TRBV2
D gene: NA
CDR3 protein: ASSASPGNQPQH

J gene: TRBJ2-3
V gene: TRBV18
D gene: NA
CDR3 protein: ASSPPQHTDTQY

J gene: TRBJ1-2
V gene: TRBV15
D gene: NA
CDR3 protein: ATSPRVGDYGYT

J gene: TRBJ2-7
V gene: TRBV18
D gene: TRBD1
CDR3 protein: ASSTRTGIGEQY

J gene: TRBJ2-7
V gene: TRBV4-1
D gene: NA
CDR3 protein: ASSRESLSYEQY

J gene: TRBJ2-2
V gene: TRBV10-2
D gene: TRBD2
CDR3 protein: ASSLSREGPGELF

J gene: TRBJ2-3
V gene: TRBV25-1
D gene: NA
CDR3 protein: ASRMGFGEDTQY

J gene: TRBJ1-1
V gene: TRBV11-3
D gene: NA
CDR3 protein: ASSLGPGLTTEAF

J gene: TRBJ1-1
V gene: TRBV6-8
D gene: NA
CDR3 protein: ASSYSGEYTEAF

J gene: TRBJ1-1
V gene: TRBV19
D gene: NA
CDR3 protein: ASSLQGNTEAF

J gene: TRBJ2-1
V gene: TRBV18
D gene: NA
CDR3 protein: ASSDVTYNEQF

J gene: TRBJ1-2
V gene: TRBV11-3
D gene: NA
CDR3 protein: ASSLDEGSYGYT

J gene: TRBJ1-2
V gene: TRBV14
D gene: NA
CDR3 protein: ASSPQGRGYT

J gene: TRBJ1-2
V gene: TRBV6-8
D gene: NA
CDR3 protein: ASARANYGYT

J gene: TRBJ1-1
V gene: TRBV4-1
D gene: TRBD1
CDR3 protein: ASSQPLDRARTEAF

J gene: TRBJ1-2
V gene: TRBV11-3
D gene: NA
CDR3 protein: ASSLYGEDYGYT

J gene: TRBJ2-7
V gene: TRBV11-3
D gene: NA
CDR3 protein: ASSPDAGGYEQY

J gene: TRBJ2-3
V gene: TRBV11-3
D gene: NA
CDR3 protein: ASSPSPWGDTQY

J gene: TRBJ2-1
V gene: TRBV11-3
D gene: NA
CDR3 protein: ASSLRGGGDEQF

J gene: TRBJ1-3
V gene: TRBV11-3
D gene: NA
CDR3 protein: ASSFSLSGNTIY

J gene: TRBJ1-4
V gene: TRBV5-1
D gene: NA
CDR3 protein: ASSSEVGGDEKLF

J gene: TRBJ1-1
V gene: TRBV11-3
D gene: NA
CDR3 protein: ASSLVGRASSTEAF

J gene: TRBJ1-2
V gene: TRBV14
D gene: NA
CDR3 protein: ASSQGGRALYGYT

J gene: TRBJ2-3
V gene: TRBV28
D gene: TRBD2
CDR3 protein: ASSSGTTFTDTQY

J gene: TRBJ1-5
V gene: TRBV30
D gene: NA
CDR3 protein: AASRGNVIDQPQH

J gene: TRBJ2-1
V gene: TRBV5-1
D gene: NA
CDR3 protein: ASSLGGEAYNEQF

J gene: TRBJ2-7
V gene: TRBV18
D gene: NA
CDR3 protein: ASAPGPNYEQY

J gene: TRBJ2-6
V gene: TRBV19
D gene: TRBD2
CDR3 protein: ASSGLARQSGANVLT

J gene: TRBJ2-7
V gene: TRBV11-3
D gene: NA
CDR3 protein: ASSLGPHSYEQY

J gene: TRBJ2-1
V gene: TRBV9
D gene: TRBD2
CDR3 protein: ASSPNPRTSGEQF

J gene: TRBJ1-1
V gene: TRBV14
D gene: NA
CDR3 protein: ASSPDRFEAF

J gene: TRBJ2-7
V gene: TRBV28
D gene: TRBD2
CDR3 protein: ASTTLGAGLAGGKGREQY

J gene: TRBJ2-1
V gene: TRBV11-3
D gene: NA
CDR3 protein: ASSLTGGYNEQF